A selection of T cell receptor beta chains follows, all from one sample in a study of cytomegalovirus exposure and HLA in healthy donors. Assay used: immunoSEQ multiplex PCR; TCRdb lists only in-frame clones, some missing. This sample's table reports 170,000 or so clones. Sequencing was performed on PBMCs. Source of these receptors: a man aged 25 to 45 in good health and CMV-seronegative. The CDR3 runs from the conserved cysteine through the conserved F or W. The D gene is left open where the match is weak.

v_call	d_call	j_call	cdr3_aa	cdr3_nt
TRBV2	TRBD1	TRBJ2-3	CASSTDRADTQYF	TGTGCCAGCAGCACCGACAGGGCAGATACGCAGTATTTT
TRBV6-1	TRBD1	TRBJ2-5	CASIWTGGGETQYF	TGTGCCAGCATCTGGACAGGGGGGGGAGAGACCCAGTACTTC
TRBV10-3	-	TRBJ1-1	CAISEQGMNTEAFF	TGTGCCATCAGTGAACAGGGCATGAACACTGAAGCTTTCTTT
TRBV29-1	-	TRBJ1-4	CSVGRGFGEKLFF	TGCAGCGTTGGGAGGGGATTCGGCGAAAAACTGTTTTTT
TRBV10-1	TRBD2	TRBJ2-1	CASSGRGLAGGFSYNEQFF	TGCGCCAGCAGTGGAAGGGGGCTAGCGGGAGGGTTTTCCTACAATGAGCAGTTCTTC
TRBV16	-	TRBJ2-3	CASSQSRALPTTDTQYF	TGTGCCAGCAGCCAATCCAGGGCCCTCCCAACCACAGATACGCAGTATTTT
TRBV19	-	TRBJ2-7	CASSIARTVSYEQYF	TGTGCCAGTAGTATAGCCCGGACAGTTTCCTACGAGCAGTACTTC
TRBV30	-	TRBJ1-5	CAWSVTSNQPQHF	TGTGCCTGGAGTGTAACAAGCAATCAGCCCCAGCATTTT
TRBV5-1	-	TRBJ1-2	CASKLTELTVSDGYTF	TGCGCCAGCAAGTTAACCGAACTTACCGTTTCCGATGGCTACACCTTC
TRBV29-1	TRBD1	TRBJ2-5	CSERQGSETQYF	TGCAGCGAGAGACAGGGGAGCGAGACCCAGTACTTC
TRBV7-9	TRBD1	TRBJ2-7	CASSADRYYEQYF	TGTGCCAGCAGCGCGGACAGGTACTACGAGCAGTACTTC
TRBV28	-	TRBJ2-7	CVASLRDEQYF	TGTGTCGCATCCCTCCGGGACGAGCAGTACTTC
TRBV7-2	-	TRBJ2-7	CASSPGSGAAYEQYF	TGTGCCAGCAGCCCGGGTAGCGGAGCCGCCTACGAGCAGTACTTC
TRBV4-3	TRBD2	TRBJ2-3	CASSQDSRTSGLTDTQYF	TGCGCCAGCAGCCAAGATTCCCGGACTAGCGGGCTCACAGATACGCAGTATTTT
TRBV9	-	TRBJ1-3	CASSVGRVPSGNTIYF	TGTGCCAGCAGCGTAGGTCGGGTCCCGTCTGGAAACACCATATATTTT
TRBV25-1	TRBD1	TRBJ2-7	CASSELGDRSYERYF	TGTGCCAGCAGTGAATTGGGGGACAGGAGCTACGAGCGGTACTTC
TRBV5-4	-	TRBJ2-6	CASSLGRGSGANVLTF	TGTGCCAGCAGCTTGGGGCGGGGCTCTGGGGCCAACGTCCTGACTTTC
TRBV4-1	TRBD2	TRBJ2-7	CASSQASSGSSYEQYF	TGCGCCAGCAGCCAAGCCTCTAGCGGGAGCTCCTACGAGCAGTACTTC
TRBV4-2	-	TRBJ1-1	CASSQDRGRQNTEAFF	TGTGCCAGCAGCCAAGATCGAGGGCGCCAGAACACTGAAGCTTTCTTT
TRBV2	-	TRBJ2-7	CASTATLTGSYEQYF	TGTGCCAGCACCGCCACCCTGACAGGATCCTACGAGCAGTACTTC
TRBV10-2	TRBD1	TRBJ1-2	CASSGGQGDYGYTF	TGCGCCAGCAGTGGGGGCCAGGGGGACTATGGCTACACCTTC
TRBV18	TRBD1	TRBJ2-7	CASSRRTGGTVDEQYF	TGTGCCAGCTCCCGACGGACAGGGGGTACCGTGGACGAGCAGTACTTC
TRBV20-1	-	TRBJ1-1	CSATLGTEAFF	TGCAGTGCTACACTCGGGACTGAAGCTTTCTTT
TRBV5-6	TRBD2	TRBJ2-1	CASSLEAGRSNEQFF	TGTGCCAGCAGCTTGGAAGCGGGGAGATCCAATGAGCAGTTCTTC
TRBV28	-	TRBJ2-2	CATRGLSPTGELFF	TGTGCCACTAGGGGCCTATCACCCACCGGGGAGCTGTTTTTT
TRBV7-8	-	TRBJ2-2	CASSLGRRENTGELFF	TGTGCCAGCAGCTTAGGTCGGCGGGAGAACACCGGGGAGCTGTTTTTT
TRBV6-5	-	TRBJ1-1	CASSYNQNTEAFF	TGTGCCAGCAGTTACAATCAGAACACTGAAGCTTTCTTT
TRBV10-1	-	TRBJ2-1	CASSESGYEQFF	TGCGCCAGCAGTGAGTCGGGCTATGAGCAGTTCTTC
TRBV18	-	TRBJ2-1	CASSPGVTYNEQFF	TGTGCCAGCTCTCCGGGGGTAACCTACAATGAGCAGTTCTTC
TRBV30	TRBD1	TRBJ1-2	CAWRRTGLSGYTF	TGTGCCTGGAGGAGGACAGGGCTGAGTGGCTACACCTTC